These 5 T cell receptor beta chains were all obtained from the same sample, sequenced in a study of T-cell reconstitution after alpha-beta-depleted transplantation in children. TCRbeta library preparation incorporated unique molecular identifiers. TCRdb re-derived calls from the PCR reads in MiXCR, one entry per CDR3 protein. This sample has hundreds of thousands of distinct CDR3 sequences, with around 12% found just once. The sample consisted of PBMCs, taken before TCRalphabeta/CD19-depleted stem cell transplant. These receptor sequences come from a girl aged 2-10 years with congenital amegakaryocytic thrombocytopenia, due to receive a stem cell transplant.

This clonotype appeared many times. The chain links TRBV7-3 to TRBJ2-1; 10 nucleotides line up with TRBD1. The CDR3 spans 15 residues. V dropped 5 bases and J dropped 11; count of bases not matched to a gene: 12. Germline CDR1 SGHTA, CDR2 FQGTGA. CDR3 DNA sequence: TGTGCCAGCAGCACCGTCCCGGGACAGGGGATGAAGCAGTTCTTC. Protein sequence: CASSTVPGQGMKQFF.

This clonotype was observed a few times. CDR3 nucleotides: TGCAGCGTTGTGAGGGGTCTCTACAATGAGCAGTTCTTC. This encodes CSVVRGLYNEQFF. This chain uses TRBV29-1 with TRBJ2-1; D tentatively fits TRBD1 or TRBD2 (5 bases each). The CDR3 spans 13 residues. With 4 bases removed from V and 3 bases from J, the gap between germline ends came to 10 bases. Germline V CDR1 and CDR2: SQVTM, ANQGSEA.

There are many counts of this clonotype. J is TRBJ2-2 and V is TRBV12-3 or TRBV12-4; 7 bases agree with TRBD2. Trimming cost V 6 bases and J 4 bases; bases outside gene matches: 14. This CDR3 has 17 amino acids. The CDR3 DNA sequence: TGTGCCAGCAGAGTTATAGCGGGCGCGGATACCACCGGGGAGCTGTTTTTT. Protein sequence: CASRVIAGADTTGELFF.

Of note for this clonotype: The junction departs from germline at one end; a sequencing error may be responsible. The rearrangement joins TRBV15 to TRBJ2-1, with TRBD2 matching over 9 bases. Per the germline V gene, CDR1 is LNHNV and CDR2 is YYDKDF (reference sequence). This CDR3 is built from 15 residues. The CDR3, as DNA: TGTGCCACCACAAGCATAGCGGGAGAGGGGAATGAGCAGATCTTC. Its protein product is CATTSIAGEGNEQIF.

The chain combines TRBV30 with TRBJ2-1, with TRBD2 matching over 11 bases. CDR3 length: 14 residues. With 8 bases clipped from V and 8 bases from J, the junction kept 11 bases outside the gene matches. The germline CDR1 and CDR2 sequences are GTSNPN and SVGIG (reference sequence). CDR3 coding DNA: TGTGCCGGACCCTCACTAGCGGGAGCGGATGAGCAGTTCTTC. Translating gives CAGPSLAGADEQFF.